Below are 27 T cell receptor beta chains sequenced from a single sample in a study of T-cell reconstitution after alpha-beta-depleted transplantation in children. Unique molecular identifiers were incorporated when the TCRbeta library was constructed. TCRdb analysed the PCR reads with MiXCR anew, one entry per CDR3 protein. The sample holds over 550,000 distinct CDR3 sequences, more than 9% seen once. The sample was PBMCs from the stem cell graft donor, taken from the stem cell graft. These receptors originate from a human donor who donated a stem cell graft to a child with acute myeloid leukemia.

This clonotype showed up just a few times. This chain connects TRBV20-1 to TRBJ2-2; D is unclear. Germline V CDR1 and CDR2: DFQATT, SNEGSKA (reference sequence). The ends were cut back, 1 base at V and 4 bases at J, with 7 bases in the middle. CDR3 length equals 13 residues. CDR3: CSARVGPTGELFF. For the CDR3, the DNA is TGCAGTGCTAGAGTAGGGCCCACCGGGGAGCTGTTTTTT.

This clonotype turned up a few times. J is TRBJ1-3 and V is TRBV7-9, with D uncertain. The CDR3 totals 13 residues. Germline lookup yields CDR1 SEHNR and CDR2 FQNEAQ (reference sequence). V dropped 5 bases and J dropped 4 bases, with 9 bases sitting between them. The chain's CDR3 is CASSMDSGNTIYF. The CDR3 DNA is TGTGCCAGCAGCATGGACTCGGGAAACACCATATATTTT. Based on the CDR3 plus reference TRBV7-9 and TRBJ1-3, the full variable domain is DTGVSQNPRHKITKRGQNVTFRCDPISEHNRLYWYRQTLGQGPEFLTYFQNEAQLEKSRLLSDRFSAERPKGSFSTLEIQRTEQGDSAMYLCASSMDSGNTIYFGEGSWLTVV.

At least ten counts were recorded for this clonotype. This chain links TRBV7-2 with TRBJ2-1; D ambiguous. The germline gives CDR1 SGHTA, CDR2 FQGNSA. The CDR3 totals 14 residues. V was cut by 2 bases and J by 2 bases, with 7 bases left in between. The CDR3 region is CASSLMVTYNEQFF. The CDR3 DNA reads TGTGCCAGCAGCTTAATGGTGACCTACAATGAGCAGTTCTTC.

The chain combines TRBV3-1 with TRBJ2-1; D is perhaps TRBD1 (5 bases). The V and J ends lost 0 bases and 0 bases respectively, with 15 bases between them. From germline, CDR1 is LGHDT and CDR2 YNNKEL (reference sequence). The CDR3 runs 18 residues. The CDR3: CASSQDWGSTSSYNEQFF. For the CDR3, the DNA is TGTGCCAGCAGCCAAGATTGGGGCTCCACGAGCTCCTACAATGAGCAGTTCTTC.

This clonotype has just a few counts. This chain links TRBV6-2 or TRBV6-3 with TRBJ2-3; 9 bases map to TRBD2. This CDR3 contains 15 residues. The V gene's germline CDR1 is MNHEY and CDR2 SVGEGT. Trimming removed 8 bases from V and 3 bases from J; junction bases left unmatched: 9. The CDR3, as DNA: TGTGCCAGCGGAGACCCGGGACTAGCTACAGATACGCAGTATTTT. Translated, it gives CASGDPGLATDTQYF.

This chain links TRBV9 with TRBJ2-7, with TRBD2 matching over 12 bases. The CDR3 runs 15 residues. V was pared by 0 bases and J by 7 bases, with 5 bases of the junction left unmatched. The V gene's germline CDR1 is SGDLS and CDR2 YYNGEE. The CDR3 is CASSVGTSGTGEQYF. CDR3 coding DNA: TGTGCCAGCAGCGTAGGGACTAGCGGGACTGGGGAGCAGTACTTC.

The chain is built from TRBV9 and TRBJ2-5, with unresolved D. Germline V gene sequence: CDR1 SGDLS, CDR2 YYNGEE. The CDR3 contains 13 residues. Trimming took off 1 base at V and 3 bases at J, with 7 bases between the two ends. CDR3 residues: CASSVIAEETQYF. DNA for the CDR3: TGTGCCAGCAGCGTAATCGCCGAAGAGACCCAGTACTTC.

The V call is TRBV20-1, the J call TRBJ1-2; D unclear. Trimming pared 3 bases from V and 7 bases from J, leaving 9 bases between. The CDR3 length is 11 residues. CDR1 DFQATT and CDR2 SNEGSKA come from the germline V gene (reference sequence). CDR3: CSARAVGGYTF. As DNA, the CDR3 is TGCAGTGCTAGGGCCGTAGGTGGCTACACCTTC.

This clonotype was counted ten times or more. V gene TRBV5-1 combines with J gene TRBJ2-7; TRBD2 aligns across 9 bases. Germline loops: CDR1 SGHRS, CDR2 YFSETQ. The CDR3 extends over 14 amino acids. V trimming: 3 bases; J trimming: 3 bases; junction bases outside the gene matches: 4. The CDR3 reads CASSWGTSSYEQYF. In nucleotides, the CDR3 is TGCGCCAGCAGCTGGGGGACTAGCAGCTACGAGCAGTACTTC.

As to this clonotype: One end of the junction is discordant with germline, which a read error may explain. J is TRBJ2-5 and V is TRBV12-3 or TRBV12-4; no clear D. CDR3 length: 15 residues. CDR3 DNA: TGTGCCAGCACGACCGGACGCCTCGCCCAAGATACCCAGTACTTC. This encodes CASTTGRLAQDTQYF.

This clonotype was recorded at least ten times. The V call is TRBV27, the J call TRBJ2-3, with 8 positions matching TRBD1. V lost 6 bases to trimming and J lost 2 bases; unmatched junction nucleotides: 13. The CDR3 covers 17 residues. The germline V gene encodes CDR1 MNHEY and CDR2 SMNVEV (reference sequence). The CDR3 nucleotides are TGTGCCAGCAGCAGACAGGGGACCCTCTTATCCACAGATACGCAGTATTTT. The encoded protein is CASSRQGTLLSTDTQYF.

This CDR3 reads CASSLEDYTDTQYF. The CDR3 DNA reads as TGCGCCAGCAGCTTGGAAGACTACACAGATACGCAGTATTTT. The chain employs TRBV5-1 and TRBJ2-3; perhaps TRBD2 as D (5 bases). CDR1 is SGHRS, CDR2 YFSETQ, per germline. V was clipped by 0 bases and J by 2 bases, with 7 bases between them. CDR3 length: 14 amino acids.

The CDR3 nucleotides read TGCGCCAGCAGCCAAACGCAGGGTCCCTCCGGTGGCTACACCTTC. This codes for CASSQTQGPSGGYTF. The chain is built from TRBV4-3 and TRBJ1-2, with TRBD1 as a possible D gene (5 bases). V shed 2 bases and J shed 7 bases, with 17 bases lying between them. Germline CDR1 LGHNA, CDR2 YSLEER. CDR3 length: 15 residues.

V gene TRBV12-3 or TRBV12-4 combines with J gene TRBJ2-6; TRBD1 or TRBD2 may be the D gene (5 bases each). V shed 6 bases and J shed 3 bases, with 18 bases lying between them. This CDR3 spans 17 amino acids. In DNA, the CDR3 is TGTGCCAGCAGGTTGTCAGGGAGTAGTGGTGGGGCCAACGTCCTGACTTTC. Its translation: CASRLSGSSGGANVLTF.

V is TRBV7-9 and J is TRBJ2-3; D possibly corresponds to TRBD1 (6 bases). Trimming cost V 7 bases and J 4 bases, with 21 bases left between them. The CDR3 sequence is 16 residues long. Germline CDR1 reads SEHNR; CDR2 reads FQNEAQ (reference sequence). The CDR3 spells CASTKAQGRRADTQYF. CDR3 nucleotides: TGTGCCAGCACCAAAGCCCAGGGGCGAAGGGCAGATACGCAGTATTTT.

The chain is built from TRBV29-1 and TRBJ2-7; D possibly corresponds to TRBD1 (5 bases). This CDR3 has 13 amino acids. The germline V gene has CDR1 SQVTM and CDR2 ANQGSEA. V lost 7 bases and J lost 5, with 18 bases in between. The CDR3 DNA is TGCAGCGCCGCTTTACAGGTGGAAGACGAGCAGTACTTC. Protein product: CSAALQVEDEQYF.

For this clonotype: Sequence at one end of the junction differs from germline and may be a read error. V usage is TRBV29-1 and J usage is TRBJ1-1, with D perhaps matching TRBD1 (6 bases). The CDR3 sequence is 10 residues long. Germline CDR1 and CDR2: SQVTM and ANQGSEA. CDR3 in DNA: TGCAGCGTAGGGACCGACGAGGGGGTCTTT. This codes for CSVGTDEGVF.

This clonotype was observed a handful of times. This rearrangement joins TRBV6-5 to TRBJ2-3; D not resolved. The CDR3 covers 14 residues. CDR1 MNHEY and CDR2 SVGAGI come from the germline V gene. The germline V and J ends were trimmed by 2 bases and 11 bases, with 17 bases remaining between them. CDR3 nucleotides: TGTGCCAGCAGTTACAATCCCGATCCCAGTCGGCAGTATTTT. As protein: CASSYNPDPSRQYF.

This clonotype was found a few times. The chain carries TRBV20-1 and TRBJ1-1; no reliable D call. Germline CDR1 DFQATT, CDR2 SNEGSKA (reference sequence). V lost 7 bases and J 1 base, leaving 13 bases between the germline ends. The CDR3 is made up of 13 amino acids. The CDR3 nucleotides read TGCAGTGTATCCGGGGTCACGAACACTGAAGCTTTCTTT. Translating it yields CSVSGVTNTEAFF.

The table lists this clonotype with a few counts. The rearrangement joins TRBV7-2 to TRBJ2-3, with 8 bases lining up with TRBD2. Germline values: CDR1 SGHTA, CDR2 FQGNSA. CDR3 length equals 17 residues. Trimming removed 1 base from V and 2 bases from J; junction bases left unmatched: 8. In DNA form, the CDR3 reads TGTGCCAGCAGCTTAGGTCCTAGCGGGCCGTACACAGATACGCAGTATTTT. Protein sequence: CASSLGPSGPYTDTQYF. Based on the CDR3 plus reference TRBV7-2 and TRBJ2-3, the full variable domain is GAGVSQSPSNKVTEKGKDVELRCDPISGHTALYWYRQSLGQGLEFLIYFQGNSAPDKSGLPSDRFSAERTGGSVSTLTIQRTQQEDSAVYLCASSLGPSGPYTDTQYFGPGTRLTVL.

In its sample, this clonotype was seen many times. The chain is built from TRBV12-3 or TRBV12-4 and TRBJ2-7; no clear D gene. V lost 4 bases and J 12 bases, leaving 13 bases between the germline ends. The CDR3 runs to 11 residues. In DNA form, the CDR3 reads TGTGCCAGCAGTTCGCGGATGAGATGGTACTTC. Residues: CASSSRMRWYF.

This clonotype was seen at least ten times. CDR3: CASSEFGREYTGELFF. In nucleotides, the CDR3 is TGTGCCAGCAGTGAATTCGGGCGGGAGTACACCGGGGAGCTGTTTTTT. The chain employs TRBV25-1 and TRBJ2-2; the match to TRBD2 covers 7 bases. Germline CDR1 reads MGHDK; CDR2 reads SYGVNS. V dropped 1 base and J dropped 3; count of bases not matched to a gene: 5. The CDR3 has 16 amino acids.

This clonotype came up a few times. V and J are TRBV7-9 and TRBJ2-5; D not certain. V shed 4 bases and J shed 5 bases, with 11 bases lying between them. The CDR3 is 13 residues long. Per the germline V gene, CDR1 is SEHNR and CDR2 is FQNEAQ (reference sequence). DNA for the CDR3: TGTGCCAGCAGCTCAGAAGGCTCTGAGACCCAGTACTTC. Translation: CASSSEGSETQYF.

This clonotype was counted only a few times. The chain is built from TRBV9 and TRBJ2-3; D not resolved. V lost 0 bases, J lost 1 base, and 12 bases lay in between. CDR1 is SGDLS, CDR2 YYNGEE, per germline. The CDR3 runs to 16 residues. CDR3 residues: CASSVEADRRTDTQYF. The CDR3 region has the DNA TGTGCCAGCAGCGTAGAGGCAGATCGACGCACAGATACGCAGTATTTT.

The chain couples TRBV28 to TRBJ2-7; TRBD1 matches 9 bases. After removal of 6 bases from V and 6 bases from J, the junction contained 12 bases not matched to a gene. The length of the CDR3 is 15 residues. The germline gives CDR1 MDHEN, CDR2 SYDVKM. The CDR3 coding sequence is TGTGCCAGCAGCCTAGACAGGGGGGGGCCAGCCGAGCAGTACTTC. Amino acid sequence: CASSLDRGGPAEQYF.

The CDR3 DNA reads as TGTGCCAGCTCATCGGACCTGGGACTTTCCACCGGGGAGCTGTTTTTT. It codes for CASSSDLGLSTGELFF. This sequence joins TRBV18 and TRBJ2-2, with D perhaps matching TRBD2 (6 bases). Trimming pared 5 bases from V and 4 bases from J, leaving 17 bases between. This CDR3 spans 16 amino acids. CDR1 is KGHSH, CDR2 LQKENI, per germline.

A few counts support this clonotype. The chain is built from TRBV12-3 or TRBV12-4 and TRBJ2-5; TRBD2 matches 7 bases. The CDR3 runs to 14 residues. The ends lost 6 bases at V and 5 bases at J; junction bases unmatched: 9. CDR3 DNA: TGTGCCAGCAGCCCCGGCGGGAGCAGGGAGACCCAGTACTTC. Translated, it gives CASSPGGSRETQYF.